This T cell receptor beta chain was recovered during a study of blood T cell repertoires in COVID-19. Study overall: Whether acute or convalescent, the COVID-19 samples came from the United States, Italy and Spain. T cells, B-cell-depleted T cells, or PBMCs supplied cDNA or gDNA.

CDR1 SGHRS and CDR2 YFSETQ come from the germline V gene. The CDR3 contains 13 residues. The trim removed 4 bases at V and 7 bases at J, leaving 5 bases unmatched. As processed by the authors: Reference gene primer amplification gave nucleated cell count estimates. Profiled with immunoSEQ multiplex PCR; TCRdb holds only in-frame clones, not every one. That table supplies the V and J calls and clone size; D and trimming were determined from the DNA. The table has 73,000 or so clones, 70% to 75% seen once. This sequence joins TRBV5-1 and TRBJ2-1, with 7 bases matching TRBD2. The material sequenced was peripheral blood. The source is a man in his 60s with acute or convalescent COVID-19. The DNA for the CDR3 is TGCGCCAGCAGCCGGGACTATATGAATGAGCAGTTCTTC. Residues: CASSRDYMNEQFF.